A selection of T cell receptor beta chains follows, all from one sample in a study of regulatory T cells in long-lasting Graves disease. TCRdb redid the calling of the multiplex PCR reads with MiXCR, one entry per CDR3 protein. The sample holds some 560,000 distinct CDR3 sequences, roughly 15% seen once. These sequences were also reported in another study, on T cells in Graves' hyperthyroidism and ophthalmopathy.

The input for sequencing was peripheral blood mononuclear cells (PBMCs), taken at new diagnosis, from a patient treated with antithyroid drugs. All receptors derive from a woman aged 35-65 years with Graves disease. Each CDR3 is given with its conserved first and last residue. D genes are given only for firm matches. Only part of the rows carry a size: once, few, many, or a class if the clone is expanded.

clone size: -
D gene: TRBD1
V gene: TRBV5-1
J gene: TRBJ1-3
CDR3 DNA: TGCGCCAGCAGCTTAACGGGGACAGTGATCGGAAACACCATATATTTT
CDR3 protein: CASSLTGTVIGNTIYF

clone size: many
D gene: -
V gene: TRBV6-5
J gene: TRBJ2-3
CDR3 DNA: TGTGCCAGCAGTTACGGAGCGGCAAGCACAGATACGCAGTATTTT
CDR3 protein: CASSYGAASTDTQYF

clone size: -
D gene: -
V gene: TRBV7-2
J gene: TRBJ1-5
CDR3 DNA: TGTGCCAGCAGCCTATCCGGGACACCTAATCAGCCCCAGCATTTT
CDR3 protein: CASSLSGTPNQPQHF

clone size: few
D gene: -
V gene: TRBV6-1
J gene: TRBJ1-6
CDR3 DNA: TGTGCCAGCAGAATCCGGGACCCCGAGCCCCTCCACTTT
CDR3 protein: CASRIRDPEPLHF

clone size: many
D gene: TRBD1
V gene: TRBV10-3
J gene: TRBJ1-2
CDR3 DNA: TGTGCCATCAGTGAAACGACAGGGAGTGACTACACCTTC
CDR3 protein: CAISETTGSDYTF

clone size: many
D gene: -
V gene: TRBV18
J gene: TRBJ2-3
CDR3 DNA: TGTGCCAGCTCACCACTCGCAGCGGTCCTCGCAGATACGCAGTATTTT
CDR3 protein: CASSPLAAVLADTQYF

clone size: many
D gene: TRBD1
V gene: TRBV12-3/TRBV12-4
J gene: TRBJ2-3
CDR3 DNA: TGTGCCAGCAGTTCGAAGACAGGGTTGAAAGATACGCAGTATTTT
CDR3 protein: CASSSKTGLKDTQYF

clone size: -
D gene: -
V gene: TRBV3-1
J gene: TRBJ1-2
CDR3 DNA: TGTGCCAGCAGCCCTCGAGGGGGTGTGGGCTATGGCTACACCTTC
CDR3 protein: CASSPRGGVGYGYTF

clone size: few
D gene: TRBD1
V gene: TRBV19
J gene: TRBJ1-6
CDR3 DNA: TGTGCCAGTAGTATACGGCAGGGGGAATCACCCCTCCACTTT
CDR3 protein: CASSIRQGESPLHF

clone size: many
D gene: TRBD2
V gene: TRBV11-2
J gene: TRBJ2-1
CDR3 DNA: TGTGCCAGCAGCTTAGGATCTAGCGGGGGGGTAGCGCAGTTCTTC
CDR3 protein: CASSLGSSGGVAQFF

clone size: many
D gene: -
V gene: TRBV30
J gene: TRBJ2-1
CDR3 DNA: TGTGCCTGGGGGATGCAGCCTCTCTACAATGAGCAGTTCTTC
CDR3 protein: CAWGMQPLYNEQFF

clone size: -
D gene: TRBD2
V gene: TRBV5-1
J gene: TRBJ2-7
CDR3 DNA: TGCGCCAGCAGCTTGTTCCGGACTAGCTCCTACGAGCAGTACTTC
CDR3 protein: CASSLFRTSSYEQYF

clone size: many
D gene: -
V gene: TRBV5-1
J gene: TRBJ2-2
CDR3 DNA: TGCGCCACCTCCCGGATGGGCGGCGGGGAGCTGTTTTTT
CDR3 protein: CATSRMGGGELFF

clone size: many
D gene: -
V gene: TRBV28
J gene: TRBJ2-3
CDR3 DNA: TGTGCCAGCAGCTTCCCCGCAGATACGCAGTATTTT
CDR3 protein: CASSFPADTQYF

clone size: few
D gene: -
V gene: TRBV7-8
J gene: TRBJ1-6
CDR3 DNA: TGTGCCAGCAGCGATACCACAGGAGCTGCACCCCTCCACTTT
CDR3 protein: CASSDTTGAAPLHF

clone size: many
D gene: -
V gene: TRBV28
J gene: TRBJ1-5
CDR3 DNA: TGTGCCAGCAGTAACCAGGAGCCCCAGCATTTT
CDR3 protein: CASSNQEPQHF

clone size: -
D gene: -
V gene: TRBV5-6
J gene: TRBJ2-3
CDR3 DNA: TGTGCCAGCAGCCTACATCCCCAAACGCAGTATTTT
CDR3 protein: CASSLHPQTQYF

clone size: many
D gene: -
V gene: TRBV19
J gene: TRBJ2-7
CDR3 DNA: TGTGCCAGTAGTCCGGTGGGGTTTTCCTACGAGCAGTACTTC
CDR3 protein: CASSPVGFSYEQYF

clone size: -
D gene: -
V gene: TRBV28
J gene: TRBJ1-5
CDR3 DNA: TGTGCCAGCAGTTTTGCAGGGTACGGTCAGCCCCAGCATTTT
CDR3 protein: CASSFAGYGQPQHF

clone size: many
D gene: TRBD1
V gene: TRBV12-3/TRBV12-4
J gene: TRBJ1-1
CDR3 DNA: TGTGCCAGCAGCAGGGGGGGGAACACTGAAGCTTTCTTT
CDR3 protein: CASSRGGNTEAFF

clone size: -
D gene: TRBD2
V gene: TRBV27
J gene: TRBJ2-1
CDR3 DNA: TGTGCCAGCATCCTCTCTAGCGGGGGGGCAGACTATGAGCAGTTCTTC
CDR3 protein: CASILSSGGADYEQFF

clone size: many
D gene: TRBD1
V gene: TRBV7-6
J gene: TRBJ1-6
CDR3 DNA: TGTGCCAGCAGCCGGGGACAGGCTAATTCACCCCTCCACTTT
CDR3 protein: CASSRGQANSPLHF

clone size: -
D gene: -
V gene: TRBV5-1
J gene: TRBJ2-7
CDR3 DNA: TGCGCCAGCAACCCAGGAAGCTCCTACGAGCAGTACTTC
CDR3 protein: CASNPGSSYEQYF

clone size: few
D gene: -
V gene: TRBV20-1
J gene: TRBJ2-3
CDR3 DNA: TGCAGTGCTAGAGATGGGAAGGCCACAGATACGCAGTATTTT
CDR3 protein: CSARDGKATDTQYF

clone size: many
D gene: -
V gene: TRBV6-2/TRBV6-3
J gene: TRBJ1-2
CDR3 DNA: TGTGCCAGCAGTCCGACAGGATGGGGCTACACCTTC
CDR3 protein: CASSPTGWGYTF

clone size: -
D gene: TRBD2
V gene: TRBV11-2
J gene: TRBJ2-1
CDR3 DNA: TGTGCCAGCAGCGCCGGGACTAGCGGGTATGAGCAGTTCTTC
CDR3 protein: CASSAGTSGYEQFF

clone size: -
D gene: -
V gene: TRBV7-9
J gene: TRBJ2-3
CDR3 DNA: TGTGCCAGCAGCTTAGGGTCCCTTAACACAGATACGCAGTATTTT
CDR3 protein: CASSLGSLNTDTQYF

clone size: many
D gene: TRBD2
V gene: TRBV10-3
J gene: TRBJ2-1
CDR3 DNA: TGTGCCTCCCGGGAGGGAGGCCCAGGATTCGATGAGCAGTTCTTC
CDR3 protein: CASREGGPGFDEQFF

clone size: many
D gene: TRBD2
V gene: TRBV12-3/TRBV12-4
J gene: TRBJ2-7
CDR3 DNA: TGTGCCAGCAGTTTCCAAGCGGGGGGCAGGGCAGGCTCCGAGCAGTACTTC
CDR3 protein: CASSFQAGGRAGSEQYF

clone size: many
D gene: TRBD1
V gene: TRBV28
J gene: TRBJ1-6
CDR3 DNA: TGTGCCAGCAGTCCCCGGGACAGGGAGGCATCACCCCTCCACTTT
CDR3 protein: CASSPRDREASPLHF

clone size: few
D gene: -
V gene: TRBV24-1
J gene: TRBJ2-3
CDR3 DNA: TGTGCCACCAGTGGGGCAGCTGTAGGTACGCAGTATTTT
CDR3 protein: CATSGAAVGTQYF

clone size: many
D gene: -
V gene: TRBV2
J gene: TRBJ2-7
CDR3 DNA: TGTGCCAGCAGTAGGTTCACGGGACCATCCTACGAGCAGTACTTC
CDR3 protein: CASSRFTGPSYEQYF

clone size: few
D gene: TRBD1
V gene: TRBV10-2
J gene: TRBJ1-1
CDR3 DNA: TGCGCCAGCACCGAGGGACAGTCCATTATGAACACTGAAGCTTTCTTT
CDR3 protein: CASTEGQSIMNTEAFF

clone size: -
D gene: -
V gene: TRBV19
J gene: TRBJ1-1
CDR3 DNA: TGTGCCAGTAGTATACTCCGGGACCGGGCTTGGGGTACTGAAGCTTTCTTT
CDR3 protein: CASSILRDRAWGTEAFF

clone size: many
D gene: -
V gene: TRBV11-2
J gene: TRBJ2-2
CDR3 DNA: TGTGCCAGCAGCTTGGGAGCCACCGGGGAGCTGTTTTTT
CDR3 protein: CASSLGATGELFF

clone size: few
D gene: -
V gene: TRBV4-1
J gene: TRBJ1-4
CDR3 DNA: TGCGCCAGCAGCCAAGATGCTGTGGGCCGAGCTGGAAAACTGTTTTTT
CDR3 protein: CASSQDAVGRAGKLFF

clone size: few
D gene: -
V gene: TRBV12-3/TRBV12-4
J gene: TRBJ1-1
CDR3 DNA: TGTGCCAGCAGTCGGAGAAGCCACACTGAAGCTTTCTTT
CDR3 protein: CASSRRSHTEAFF

clone size: few
D gene: TRBD1
V gene: TRBV29-1
J gene: TRBJ1-5
CDR3 DNA: TGCAGCGTTGTGACAGGGGGCAGCAATCAGCCCCAGCATTTT
CDR3 protein: CSVVTGGSNQPQHF

clone size: -
D gene: -
V gene: TRBV19
J gene: TRBJ1-5
CDR3 DNA: TGTGCCAGTAGTATAGGGCCCCTTCTCACCCAGCCCCAGCATTTT
CDR3 protein: CASSIGPLLTQPQHF

clone size: few
D gene: -
V gene: TRBV6-1
J gene: TRBJ1-3
CDR3 DNA: TGTGCCAACAGTGGACACAGGGAGGTTGCCGGAAACACCATATATTTT
CDR3 protein: CANSGHREVAGNTIYF

clone size: few
D gene: -
V gene: TRBV11-2
J gene: TRBJ1-1
CDR3 DNA: TGTGCCAGCAGCTTATTTAATCGACGGGGCGGCGGCACTGAAGCTTTCTTT
CDR3 protein: CASSLFNRRGGGTEAFF

clone size: many
D gene: -
V gene: TRBV2
J gene: TRBJ2-1
CDR3 DNA: TGTGCCAGCAGTGTGGAGGTTGGTGAGCAGTTCTTC
CDR3 protein: CASSVEVGEQFF

clone size: many
D gene: TRBD1
V gene: TRBV2
J gene: TRBJ1-4
CDR3 DNA: TGTGCCAGCAGGTTGGGACAGGGGAACGAAAAACTGTTTTTT
CDR3 protein: CASRLGQGNEKLFF